These 14 T cell receptor beta chains came from one sample sequenced in a study of T cell changes during pregnancy in multiple sclerosis. Method: immunoSEQ multiplex PCR; TCRdb's copy keeps in-frame clones and lacks some. The table includes roughly 40,000 clones, 92% detected once. The source was CD4+ T cells from peripheral blood mononuclear cells, collected before pregnancy. Receptor source: a female donor with multiple sclerosis, enrolled in a pregnancy study.

The chain links TRBV19 to TRBJ2-5, with D tentatively TRBD2 (5 bases). This CDR3 is 13 amino acids long. V was pared by 7 bases and J by 3 bases, with 12 bases between. CDR1 LNHDA and CDR2 SQIVND come from the germline V gene (reference sequence). The CDR3: CASTGIFEETQYF. CDR3 DNA sequence: TGTGCCAGTACGGGGATATTCGAAGAGACCCAGTACTTC.

The chain employs TRBV7-2 and TRBJ2-1; D unresolved. The CDR3 has 15 residues. V was pared by 5 bases and J by 7 bases, with 18 bases between. The germline CDR1 and CDR2 sequences are SGHTA and FQGNSA. CDR3 in amino acids: CASSHRVDSTNEQFF. CDR3 nucleotides: TGTGCCAGCAGCCACCGGGTTGATAGCACGAATGAGCAGTTCTTC. Variable domain in full (rest from reference TRBV7-2 and TRBJ2-1): GAGVSQSPSNKVTEKGKDVELRCDPISGHTALYWYRQSLGQGLEFLIYFQGNSAPDKSGLPSDRFSAERTGGSVSTLTIQRTQQEDSAVYLCASSHRVDSTNEQFFGPGTRLTVL.

This chain joins TRBV19 and TRBJ1-5; 7 bases agree with TRBD1. V dropped 6 bases and J dropped 6; count of bases not matched to a gene: 5. The CDR3 sequence is 13 residues long. Germline V gene data show CDR1 as LNHDA and CDR2 as SQIVND (reference sequence). In DNA form, the CDR3 reads TGTGCCAGTAGCTATCAGGGGGGTCAGCCCCAGCATTTT. Its translation: CASSYQGGQPQHF.

The rearrangement uses TRBV28 and TRBJ1-1; D possibly corresponds to TRBD1 (6 bases). The CDR3 is 15 residues long. Per the germline V gene, CDR1 is MDHEN and CDR2 is SYDVKM. V was pared by 0 bases and J by 5 bases, with 13 bases between. CDR3 protein: CASSLWKAGATEAFF. Written as DNA, the CDR3 is TGTGCCAGCAGTTTATGGAAAGCGGGGGCTACTGAAGCTTTCTTT.

The chain carries TRBV5-1 and TRBJ2-1, with a weak D call TRBD1 (6 bases). There are 14 residues in the CDR3. V shed 2 bases and J shed 2 bases, with 8 bases lying between them. The germline CDR1 and CDR2 sequences are SGHRS and YFSETQ. This CDR3 reads CASSLRQAYNEQFF. The DNA for the CDR3 is TGCGCCAGCAGCTTACGACAGGCCTACAATGAGCAGTTCTTC.

This chain's CDR3 is CASRKALSGANVLTF. CDR3 sequence (DNA): TGTGCCAGCAGAAAAGCCCTCTCTGGGGCCAACGTCCTGACTTTC. The chain recombines TRBV6-1 with TRBJ2-6; D not resolved. This CDR3 has 15 amino acids. Germline CDR1 and CDR2: MNHNS and SASEGT. Trimming took off 6 bases at V and 0 bases at J, with 9 bases between the two ends.

CDR3 sequence (DNA): TGTGCCAGCAGAGCTCTGGCGGTCGAGCAGTACTTC. The encoded protein is CASRALAVEQYF. The chain employs TRBV2 and TRBJ2-7; no definite D call. Germline values: CDR1 SNHLY, CDR2 FYNNEI. This CDR3 spans 12 amino acids. The V gene lost 6 bases and the J gene lost 6 bases, with 12 bases spanning the gap. Using reference TRBV2 and TRBJ2-7 for the parts outside the CDR3, the full variable domain is EPEVTQTPSHQVTQMGQEVILRCVPISNHLYFYWYRQILGQKVEFLVSFYNNEISEKSEIFDDQFSVERPDGSNFTLKIRSTKLEDSAMYFCASRALAVEQYFGPGTRLTVT.

The chain links TRBV11-2 to TRBJ2-1; TRBD2 agrees at 11 bases. J lost 6 bases, V lost 0 bases, and 4 bases had no gene match. The V gene's germline CDR1 is SGHAT and CDR2 FQNNGV. The length of the CDR3 is 16 residues. CDR3 protein: CASSLDLAGGLNEQFF. CDR3 bases: TGTGCCAGCAGCTTAGATTTAGCGGGAGGGCTCAATGAGCAGTTCTTC.

This chain uses TRBV5-1 with TRBJ2-5, with D possibly TRBD2 on 6 matching bases. Germline loops: CDR1 SGHRS, CDR2 YFSETQ. V was clipped by 0 bases and J by 5 bases, with 11 bases between them. The CDR3 runs 14 residues. The CDR3 protein is CASSLVEAGETQYF. In nucleotides, the CDR3 is TGCGCCAGCAGCTTGGTAGAGGCGGGGGAGACCCAGTACTTC.

This chain connects TRBV23-1 to TRBJ2-6; TRBD1 agrees at 8 bases. TRBV23-1 is flagged as an ORF with uncertain function. This CDR3 is 17 amino acids long. Losses at the gene ends were 4 bases for V and 1 base for J; bases not matched to a gene: 6. The CDR3 DNA is TGCGCCAGCAGTCTCCGGGACAGGACTTCTGGGGCCAACGTCCTGACTTTC. This codes for CASSLRDRTSGANVLTF.

This chain connects TRBV18 to TRBJ1-2; D is undetermined. The CDR3 is made up of 13 amino acids. Between the trimmed V and J ends, which lost 4 bases and 3 bases, there was a span of 9 bases. CDR1 KGHSH and CDR2 LQKENI come from the germline V gene. The CDR3 region is CASSRDTDYGYTF. CDR3 DNA sequence: TGTGCCAGCTCACGCGACACTGACTATGGCTACACCTTC.

This chain connects TRBV14 to TRBJ2-3; tentative D call: TRBD1 (6 bases). Looked up from germline, CDR1 is SGHDN and CDR2 is FVKESK. Trimming stripped 1 base from V and 7 bases from J, with 18 bases between. CDR3 size: 16 residues. The CDR3 coding sequence is TGTGCCAGCAGCCAAGGTCCAGGGGCCCTTGGGAATACGCAGTATTTT. Translated, it gives CASSQGPGALGNTQYF.

This chain links TRBV29-1 with TRBJ1-2; D gene uncertain. The germline gives CDR1 SQVTM, CDR2 ANQGSEA. Trimming took 4 bases from V and 4 from J, leaving 10 bases between them. The CDR3 has 12 residues. CDR3 protein: CSVVGGGYGYTF. For the CDR3, the DNA is TGCAGCGTTGTCGGCGGAGGCTATGGCTACACCTTC.

This clone was seen a single time. In DNA form, the CDR3 reads TGTGCCAGCAGTCCTGGGACTGACTACAATGAGCAGTTCTTC. It is translated as CASSPGTDYNEQFF. The chain recombines TRBV28 with TRBJ2-1; D possibly corresponds to TRBD2 (6 bases). Germline values: CDR1 MDHEN, CDR2 SYDVKM. The CDR3 totals 14 residues. Trimming removed 5 bases from V and 3 bases from J, with 11 bases in between.